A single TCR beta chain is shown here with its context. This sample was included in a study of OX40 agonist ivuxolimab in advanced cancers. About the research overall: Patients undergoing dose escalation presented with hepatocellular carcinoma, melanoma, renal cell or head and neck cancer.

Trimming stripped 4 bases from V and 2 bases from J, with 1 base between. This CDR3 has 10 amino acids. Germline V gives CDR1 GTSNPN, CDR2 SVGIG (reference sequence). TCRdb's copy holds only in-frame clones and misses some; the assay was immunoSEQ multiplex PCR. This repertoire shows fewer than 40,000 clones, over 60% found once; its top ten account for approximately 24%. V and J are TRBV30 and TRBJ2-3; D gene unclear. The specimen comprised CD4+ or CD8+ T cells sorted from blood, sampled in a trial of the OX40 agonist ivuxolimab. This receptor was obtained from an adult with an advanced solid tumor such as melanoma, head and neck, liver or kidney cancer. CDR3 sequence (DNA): TGTGCCTGGAACACAGATACGCAGTATTTT. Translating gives CAWNTDTQYF.